This entry lists 6 T cell receptor beta chains sequenced from one sample in a study of memory CD4+ T cells and cytomegalovirus serostatus. Single viable CD3+CD4+CD8-CD45RO+ cells were sorted as the memory CD4+ T cells. Clones were sequenced by immunoSEQ multiplex PCR, and TCRdb holds only the in-frame ones, with some missing. The profile shows under 50,000 clones, approximately 79% of them singletons. Sequencing used memory CD4+ T cells from blood. Receptors originate from an adult in good health and CMV-seropositive.

This clone was counted a few times. The chain joins TRBV7-2 to TRBJ1-5; D is unresolved. The germline V and J ends were trimmed by 5 bases and 4 bases, with 9 bases remaining between them. The CDR3 totals 13 residues. Germline V lookup: CDR1 SGHTA, CDR2 FQGNSA. The CDR3 region is CASSRGINQPQHF. CDR3 nucleotides: TGTGCCAGCAGCCGTGGGATAAATCAGCCCCAGCATTTT.

This chain uses TRBV7-2 with TRBJ1-3, with TRBD1 matching over 9 bases. Germline assignment: CDR1 SGHTA and CDR2 FQGNSA. V trimming: 5 bases; J trimming: 2 bases; junction bases outside the gene matches: 4. CDR3 length: 15 amino acids. In DNA form, the CDR3 reads TGTGCCAGCAGCCCTACAGGGGGCGCTGGAAACACCATATATTTT. Translated: CASSPTGGAGNTIYF.

The CDR3 sequence is CASRSGGRGSPLHF. The CDR3, as DNA: TGTGCCAGCAGGTCAGGGGGCAGGGGTTCACCCCTCCACTTT. This chain links TRBV6-5 with TRBJ1-6, with TRBD1 matching 8 bases. The CDR3 is 14 residues long. Germline V gives CDR1 MNHEY, CDR2 SVGAGI. Losses at the gene ends were 6 bases for V and 9 bases for J; bases not matched to a gene: 7.

This clone showed up just once. This rearrangement joins TRBV5-4 to TRBJ1-2; D gene ambiguous. Trimming stripped 2 bases from V and 8 bases from J, with 7 bases between. The CDR3 sequence is 11 residues long. Germline CDR1 and CDR2: SGHNT and YYREEE (reference sequence). The CDR3 reads CASSFRLGYTF. The CDR3 DNA is TGTGCCAGCAGCTTCAGACTAGGCTACACCTTC.

The rearrangement uses TRBV2 and TRBJ1-6; D call uncertain. Trimming took off 3 bases at V and 3 bases at J, with 3 bases between the two ends. Germline CDR1 reads SNHLY; CDR2 reads FYNNEI. The CDR3 spans 13 residues. This chain's CDR3 is CASSDSYNSPLHF. Here the CDR3 DNA reads TGTGCCAGCAGTGACAGCTATAATTCACCCCTCCACTTT.

The rearrangement joins TRBV18 to TRBJ1-1, with TRBD1 as a possible D gene (5 bases). This CDR3 comprises 14 residues. Germline V gives CDR1 KGHSH, CDR2 LQKENI. Deletions cut 3 bases from V and 6 bases from J, with 14 bases between. CDR3: CASSPRAGLSEAFF. CDR3 nucleotides: TGTGCCAGCTCACCGAGGGCAGGGTTGTCTGAAGCTTTCTTT.